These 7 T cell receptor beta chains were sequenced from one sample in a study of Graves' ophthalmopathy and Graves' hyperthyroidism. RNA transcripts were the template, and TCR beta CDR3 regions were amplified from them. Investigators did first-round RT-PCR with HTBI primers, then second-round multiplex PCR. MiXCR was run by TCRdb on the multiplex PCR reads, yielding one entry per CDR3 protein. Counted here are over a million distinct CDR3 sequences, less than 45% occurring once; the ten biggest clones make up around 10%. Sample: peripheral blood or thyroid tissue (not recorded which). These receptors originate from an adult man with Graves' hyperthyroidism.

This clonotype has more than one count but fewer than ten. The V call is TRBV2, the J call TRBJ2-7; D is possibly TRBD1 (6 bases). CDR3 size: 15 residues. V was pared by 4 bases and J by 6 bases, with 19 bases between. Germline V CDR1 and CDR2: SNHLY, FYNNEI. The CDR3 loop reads CASSVRGTTVSEQYF. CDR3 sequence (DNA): TGTGCCAGCAGTGTAAGGGGGACGACCGTCTCCGAGCAGTACTTC.

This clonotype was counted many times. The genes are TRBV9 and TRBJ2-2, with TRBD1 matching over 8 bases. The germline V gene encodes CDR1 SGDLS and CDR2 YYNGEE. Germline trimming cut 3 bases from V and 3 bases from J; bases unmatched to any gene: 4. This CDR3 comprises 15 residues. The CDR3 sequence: CASSGQGSHTGELFF. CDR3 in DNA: TGTGCCAGCAGCGGACAGGGGTCCCACACCGGGGAGCTGTTTTTT.

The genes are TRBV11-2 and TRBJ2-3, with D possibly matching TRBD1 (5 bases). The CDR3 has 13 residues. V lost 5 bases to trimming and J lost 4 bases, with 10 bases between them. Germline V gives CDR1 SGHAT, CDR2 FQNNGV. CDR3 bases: TGTGCCAGCAGCACCAGACAGCCAGATACGCAGTATTTT. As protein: CASSTRQPDTQYF.

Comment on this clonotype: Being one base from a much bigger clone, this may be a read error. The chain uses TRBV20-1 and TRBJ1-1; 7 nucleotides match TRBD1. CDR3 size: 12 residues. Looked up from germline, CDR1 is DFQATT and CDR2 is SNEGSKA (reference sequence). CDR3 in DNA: TGCAGTGCTGGGACCGGACAGGTCGAAGCTTCCTTT. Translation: CSAGTGQVEASF.

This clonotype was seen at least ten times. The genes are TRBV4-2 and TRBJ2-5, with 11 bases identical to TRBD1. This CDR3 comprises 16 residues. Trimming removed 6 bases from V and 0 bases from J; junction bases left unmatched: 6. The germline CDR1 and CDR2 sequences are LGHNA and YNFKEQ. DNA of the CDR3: TGTGCCAGCAGTGACCCGGGACAGGGGGACCAAGAGACCCAGTACTTC. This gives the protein CASSDPGQGDQETQYF.

The CDR3 DNA follows: TGTGCCAGCAGTTTGAGAGGGACAGGGAGTGGGGAGACCCAGTACTTC. Translation gives CASSLRGTGSGETQYF. This rearrangement joins TRBV2 to TRBJ2-5, with 9 bases identical to TRBD1. V was clipped by 5 bases and J by 5 bases; unmatched bases: 12. Germline CDR1 and CDR2: SNHLY and FYNNEI. This CDR3 contains 16 residues.

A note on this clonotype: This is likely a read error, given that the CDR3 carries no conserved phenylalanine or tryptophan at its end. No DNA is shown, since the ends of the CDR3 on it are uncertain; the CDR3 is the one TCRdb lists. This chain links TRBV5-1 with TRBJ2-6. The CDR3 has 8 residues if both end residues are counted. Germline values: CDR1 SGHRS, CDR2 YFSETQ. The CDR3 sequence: CASSDQSQ.